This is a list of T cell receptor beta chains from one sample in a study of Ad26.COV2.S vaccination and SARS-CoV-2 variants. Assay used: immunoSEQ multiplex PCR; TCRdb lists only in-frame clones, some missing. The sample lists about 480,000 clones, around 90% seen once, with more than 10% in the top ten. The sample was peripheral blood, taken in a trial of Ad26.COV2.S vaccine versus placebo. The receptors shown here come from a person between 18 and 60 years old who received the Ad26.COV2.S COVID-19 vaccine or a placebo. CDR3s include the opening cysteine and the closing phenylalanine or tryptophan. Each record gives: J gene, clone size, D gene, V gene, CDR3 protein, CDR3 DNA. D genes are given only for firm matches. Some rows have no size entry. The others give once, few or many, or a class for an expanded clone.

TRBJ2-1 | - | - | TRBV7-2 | CASSLFNRLHEQFF | TGTGCCAGCAGCTTATTTAATCGTCTCCATGAGCAGTTCTTC
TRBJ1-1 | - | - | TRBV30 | CAWSIRQGLIRDTEAFF | TGTGCCTGGAGTATTCGGCAGGGGCTAATTCGGGACACTGAAGCTTTCTTT
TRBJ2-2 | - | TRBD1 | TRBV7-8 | CASSLTTGVTGELFF | TGTGCCAGCAGCTTAACCACAGGGGTCACCGGGGAGCTGTTTTTT
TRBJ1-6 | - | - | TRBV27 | CASSLDALGSYNSPLHF | TGTGCCAGCAGTTTAGATGCGTTGGGCTCCTATAATTCACCCCTCCACTTT
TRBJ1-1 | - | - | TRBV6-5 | CASSKSGGNTEAFF | TGTGCCAGCAGTAAAAGTGGTGGGAACACTGAAGCTTTCTTT
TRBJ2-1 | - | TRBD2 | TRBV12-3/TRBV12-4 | CASKGTSVEQFF | TGTGCCAGCAAGGGGACTAGCGTTGAGCAGTTCTTC
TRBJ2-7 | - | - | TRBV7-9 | CASSPSTYEQYF | TGTGCCAGCAGCCCCTCGACCTACGAGCAGTACTTC
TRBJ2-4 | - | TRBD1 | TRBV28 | CASRPQQGMGNIQYF | TGTGCCAGCAGACCCCAACAGGGGATGGGAAACATTCAGTACTTC
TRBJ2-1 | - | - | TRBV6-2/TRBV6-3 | CASSNRLVGEQFF | TGTGCCAGCAGTAACAGACTAGTGGGTGAGCAGTTCTTC
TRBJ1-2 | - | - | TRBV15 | CATSRGGDYPTIGYTF | TGTGCCACCAGCAGAGGGGGGGACTACCCCACTATCGGCTACACCTTC
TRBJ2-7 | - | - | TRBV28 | CASRLFGGYEQYF | TGTGCCAGCAGACTATTTGGGGGTTACGAGCAGTACTTC
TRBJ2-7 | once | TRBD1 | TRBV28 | CASRRTRTGGVTYEQYF | TGTGCCAGCAGGCGTACCCGGACAGGGGGCGTGACATACGAGCAGTACTTC
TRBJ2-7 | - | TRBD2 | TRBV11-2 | CASSPRLAGVGQYF | TGTGCCAGCAGCCCCCGACTAGCGGGAGTAGGGCAGTACTTC
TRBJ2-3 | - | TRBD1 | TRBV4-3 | CASSQGGQASGDTQYF | TGCGCCAGCAGCCAAGGTGGACAGGCTTCGGGAGATACGCAGTATTTT
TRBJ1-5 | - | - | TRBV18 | CASSQLDGGDQPQHF | TGTGCCAGCTCACAACTGGACGGCGGTGATCAGCCCCAGCATTTT
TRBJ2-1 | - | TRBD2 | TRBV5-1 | CASSEGGTSYNEQFF | TGCGCCAGCAGCGAGGGAGGGACTTCCTACAATGAGCAGTTCTTC
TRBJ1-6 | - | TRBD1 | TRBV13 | CASSSQGARYNSPLHF | TGTGCCAGCAGTTCCCAGGGGGCCCGATACAATTCACCCCTCCACTTT
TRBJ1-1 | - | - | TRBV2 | CASTHGGSAEAFF | TGTGCCAGCACCCACGGGGGGAGCGCTGAAGCTTTCTTT
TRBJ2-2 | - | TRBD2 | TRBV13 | CASSLGAGVSTGELFF | TGTGCCAGCAGCTTAGGCGCGGGAGTGAGCACCGGGGAGCTGTTTTTT
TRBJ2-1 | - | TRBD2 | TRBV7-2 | CASSYSGSSYNEQFF | TGTGCCAGCAGCTATAGCGGGAGCTCCTACAATGAGCAGTTCTTC
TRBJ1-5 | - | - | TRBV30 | CAVGGGNQPQHF | TGTGCGGTGGGCGGGGGCAATCAGCCCCAGCATTTT
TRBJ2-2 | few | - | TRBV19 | CASSNVGAYTGELFF | TGTGCCAGTAGTAATGTGGGGGCCTACACCGGGGAGCTGTTTTTT
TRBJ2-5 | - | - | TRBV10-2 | CASSLGLETQYF | TGCGCCAGCAGCCTAGGGCTGGAGACCCAGTACTTC
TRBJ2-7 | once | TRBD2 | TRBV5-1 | CASSPLAGVLGEQYF | TGCGCCAGCAGCCCCCTTGCGGGAGTTTTGGGGGAGCAGTACTTC
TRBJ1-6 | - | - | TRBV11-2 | CASSLIGASPLHF | TGTGCCAGCAGCTTGATCGGTGCTTCACCCCTCCACTTT
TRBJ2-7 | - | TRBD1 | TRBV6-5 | CASTTEWAGGYEQYF | TGTGCCAGCACCACTGAATGGGCAGGGGGCTACGAGCAGTACTTC
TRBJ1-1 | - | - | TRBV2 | CASNRENTEAFF | TGTGCCAGCAACCGTGAGAACACTGAAGCTTTCTTT
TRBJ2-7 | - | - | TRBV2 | CASSEWQPLVTEQYF | TGTGCCAGCAGTGAATGGCAGCCCCTGGTAACCGAGCAGTACTTC
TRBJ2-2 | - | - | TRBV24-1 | CATSDYRGAWGTGELFF | TGTGCCACCAGTGATTACAGAGGGGCATGGGGCACCGGGGAGCTGTTTTTT
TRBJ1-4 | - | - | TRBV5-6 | CASSSMGDEKLFF | TGTGCCAGCAGCTCAATGGGAGATGAAAAACTGTTTTTT
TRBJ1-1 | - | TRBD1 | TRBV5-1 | CASSLVEGANTEAFF | TGCGCCAGCAGCTTGGTTGAGGGGGCGAACACTGAAGCTTTCTTT